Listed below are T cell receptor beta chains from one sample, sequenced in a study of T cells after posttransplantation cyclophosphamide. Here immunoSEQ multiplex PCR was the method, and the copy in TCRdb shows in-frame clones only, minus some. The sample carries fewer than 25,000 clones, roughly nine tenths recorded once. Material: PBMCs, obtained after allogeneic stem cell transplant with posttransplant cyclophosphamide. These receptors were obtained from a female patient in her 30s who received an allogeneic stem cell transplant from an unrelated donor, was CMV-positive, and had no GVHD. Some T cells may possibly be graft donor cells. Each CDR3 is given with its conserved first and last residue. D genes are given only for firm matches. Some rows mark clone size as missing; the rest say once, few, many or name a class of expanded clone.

CAIAPRDAAGNTIYF | TGTGCCATCGCCCCCCGAGACGCGGCTGGAAACACCATATATTTT | - | TRBJ1-3 | few | TRBV10-3
CASSVVGTGGGETQYF | TGTGCCAGCAGCGTAGTGGGGACAGGGGGCGGGGAGACCCAGTACTTC | TRBD1 | TRBJ2-5 | - | TRBV9
CASSLTGSAFNYGYTF | TGTGCCAGCAGTTTAACAGGGTCGGCTTTTAACTATGGCTACACCTTC | - | TRBJ1-2 | - | TRBV28
CATPSNDNSNQPQHF | TGTGCCACCCCGAGTAACGACAATAGCAATCAGCCCCAGCATTTT | - | TRBJ1-5 | - | TRBV7-9
CASSLTGTSGVNTGELFF | TGTGCCAGCAGCTTGACCGGGACTAGCGGGGTGAACACCGGGGAGCTGTTTTTT | TRBD2 | TRBJ2-2 | - | TRBV7-2
CASSLGQGKNQPQHF | TGTGCCAGCAGCTTAGGACAGGGTAAAAATCAGCCCCAGCATTTT | TRBD1 | TRBJ1-5 | - | TRBV7-2
CAASDHRVNYGYTF | TGTGCCGCCAGCGACCACAGGGTTAACTATGGCTACACCTTC | - | TRBJ1-2 | - | TRBV2
CASSDSGGTQYF | TGTGCCAGCAGTGACTCGGGGGGGACCCAGTACTTC | - | TRBJ2-5 | - | TRBV6-4
CASSLRRSTEAFF | TGTGCCAGCAGCCTAAGACGGAGCACTGAAGCTTTCTTT | - | TRBJ1-1 | few | TRBV5-4
CASSALRDSVSYEQYF | TGTGCCAGCAGCGCGCTCCGGGACTCCGTCTCCTACGAGCAGTACTTC | - | TRBJ2-7 | once | TRBV9
CASSSPGGEDYGYTF | TGTGCCAGCAGTTCCCCGGGGGGGGAGGACTATGGCTACACCTTC | - | TRBJ1-2 | few | TRBV28
CASSSRRDRDRYEQYF | TGTGCCAGCAGCTCACGCCGGGACAGGGACCGCTACGAGCAGTACTTC | TRBD1 | TRBJ2-7 | - | TRBV7-2
CASSRAGTSGRPSSYNEQFF | TGTGCCAGCAGCCGTGCCGGGACTAGCGGCCGACCTAGCTCCTACAATGAGCAGTTCTTC | TRBD2 | TRBJ2-1 | - | TRBV7-3
CASSSLGGDNEQFF | TGTGCCAGCAGCTCCCTGGGAGGGGACAATGAGCAGTTCTTC | TRBD2 | TRBJ2-1 | - | TRBV9
CASSLDPGNQPQHF | TGCGCCAGCAGCTTGGATCCAGGCAATCAGCCCCAGCATTTT | - | TRBJ1-5 | - | TRBV5-1
CASRGLISYEQYF | TGTGCCAGCAGGGGACTAATATCCTACGAGCAGTACTTC | TRBD2 | TRBJ2-7 | - | TRBV6-5
CASSSRTGGGGYTF | TGTGCCAGCAGCTCCAGGACAGGGGGAGGGGGCTACACCTTC | TRBD1 | TRBJ1-2 | - | TRBV7-2
CAISEHRGGEDTQYF | TGTGCCATCAGTGAGCATCGGGGAGGGGAGGATACGCAGTATTTT | TRBD2 | TRBJ2-3 | - | TRBV10-3
CASSLKGNEQYF | TGCGCCAGCAGCTTAAAGGGGAACGAGCAGTACTTC | - | TRBJ2-7 | - | TRBV5-1
CSAVTGETQYF | TGCAGTGCGGTTACAGGGGAGACCCAGTACTTC | - | TRBJ2-5 | - | TRBV20-1
CASSGDSYEQYF | TGTGCCAGCAGTGGGGACAGCTACGAGCAGTACTTC | TRBD1 | TRBJ2-7 | few | TRBV6-6
CASSFSGGLTDTQYF | TGCGCCAGCAGCTTTAGCGGGGGCCTAACAGATACGCAGTATTTT | TRBD2 | TRBJ2-3 | - | TRBV5-1
CASSPTGDPNTGELFF | TGTGCCAGCAGTCCTACAGGGGACCCGAACACCGGGGAGCTGTTTTTT | TRBD1 | TRBJ2-2 | - | TRBV6-6
CAISVSGGAWDEQFF | TGTGCCATCAGTGTGAGCGGGGGGGCTTGGGATGAGCAGTTCTTC | TRBD2 | TRBJ2-1 | - | TRBV10-3
CASSIGPGQGRYGYTF | TGTGCCAGTAGTATAGGACCGGGACAGGGAAGATATGGCTACACCTTC | TRBD1 | TRBJ1-2 | - | TRBV19
CASSQDGGRRNEQFF | TGTGCCAGCAGCCAAGATGGGGGCCGCCGCAATGAGCAGTTCTTC | - | TRBJ2-1 | - | TRBV4-2
CASSLFTNEKLFF | TGTGCCAGCAGCTTGTTCACAAATGAAAAACTGTTTTTT | - | TRBJ1-4 | - | TRBV5-6
CASSETFANTGELFF | TGTGCCAGCAGTGAAACATTCGCGAACACCGGGGAGCTGTTTTTT | - | TRBJ2-2 | - | TRBV25-1
CASSLSGGAGDEQFF | TGTGCCAGCAGCTTGAGCGGGGGGGCCGGAGATGAGCAGTTCTTC | TRBD2 | TRBJ2-1 | once | TRBV7-6
CASSSIQGYYGYTF | TGTGCCAGCAGTTCGATACAGGGGTACTATGGCTACACCTTC | TRBD1 | TRBJ1-2 | - | TRBV28
CASSLDRIGTDTQYF | TGTGCCAGCAGCTTGGACAGGATCGGGACAGATACGCAGTATTTT | - | TRBJ2-3 | few | TRBV5-6
CASSLEGTVYEQYF | TGTGCCAGCAGCTTAGAAGGGACAGTTTACGAGCAGTACTTC | TRBD1 | TRBJ2-7 | - | TRBV7-3
CASSLSVGGITDTQYF | TGTGCCAGCAGCTTATCAGTAGGGGGCATCACAGATACGCAGTATTTT | TRBD1 | TRBJ2-3 | - | TRBV7-9
CASEQDTDTQYF | TGTGCCAGCGAGCAAGACACAGATACGCAGTATTTT | - | TRBJ2-3 | - | TRBV28
CASSPHSKTSGGRAQYF | TGCGCCAGCAGCCCCCACTCAAAGACTAGCGGGGGTCGGGCCCAGTACTTC | TRBD2 | TRBJ2-5 | - | TRBV5-1
CASSLVGGAGLLNTEAFF | TGCGCCAGCAGCCTCGTAGGGGGCGCGGGTTTACTGAACACTGAAGCTTTCTTT | TRBD1 | TRBJ1-1 | - | TRBV5-1
CASSQKSVNRPQHF | TGCGCCAGCAGCCAAAAGTCAGTCAATCGGCCCCAGCATTTT | - | TRBJ1-5 | - | TRBV4-1
CASRPGQGAKKLFF | TGTGCCAGCAGACCGGGACAGGGGGCGAAAAAACTGTTTTTT | TRBD1 | TRBJ1-4 | once | TRBV7-2
CASRPSGGGETQYF | TGTGCCAGCAGACCAAGCGGGGGAGGGGAGACCCAGTACTTC | TRBD2 | TRBJ2-5 | few | TRBV7-7
CASSLTGGWETQYF | TGTGCCAGCAGCTTGACGGGGGGATGGGAGACCCAGTACTTC | TRBD2 | TRBJ2-5 | - | TRBV11-2
CASSEARGGPGAYGYTF | TGTGCCAGCAGTGAAGCCCGGGGGGGTCCTGGGGCCTATGGCTACACCTTC | - | TRBJ1-2 | - | TRBV2